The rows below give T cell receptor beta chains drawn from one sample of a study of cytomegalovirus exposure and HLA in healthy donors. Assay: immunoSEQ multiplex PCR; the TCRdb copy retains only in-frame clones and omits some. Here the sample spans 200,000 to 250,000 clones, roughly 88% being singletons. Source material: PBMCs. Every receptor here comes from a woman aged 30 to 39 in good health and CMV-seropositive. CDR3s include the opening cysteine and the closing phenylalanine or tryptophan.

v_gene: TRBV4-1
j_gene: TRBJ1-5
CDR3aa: CASSQAQVSNQPQHF

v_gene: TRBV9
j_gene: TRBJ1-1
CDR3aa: CASSPFGDTEAFF

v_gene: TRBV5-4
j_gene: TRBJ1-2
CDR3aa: CASSLPYKGADGYTF

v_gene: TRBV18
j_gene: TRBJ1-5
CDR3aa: CASSPQGGANQPQHF

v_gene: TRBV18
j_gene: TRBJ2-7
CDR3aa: CASSLDSYEQYF

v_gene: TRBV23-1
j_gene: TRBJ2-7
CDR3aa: CASSQPDMPSYEQYF

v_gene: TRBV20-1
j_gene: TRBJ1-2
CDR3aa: CSARDRADTF

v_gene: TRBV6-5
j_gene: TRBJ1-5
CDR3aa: CASRTGGSNQPQHF

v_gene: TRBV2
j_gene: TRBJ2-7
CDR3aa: CASSARDRGYEQYF

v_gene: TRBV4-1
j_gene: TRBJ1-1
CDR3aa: CASSGPFDTEAFF

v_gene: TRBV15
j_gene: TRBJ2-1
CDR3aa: CATSRTVDEQFF

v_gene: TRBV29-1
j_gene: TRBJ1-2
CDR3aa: CSVEIRDRVAYGYTF

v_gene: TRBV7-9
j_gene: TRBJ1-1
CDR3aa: CASSLRDTNTEAFF

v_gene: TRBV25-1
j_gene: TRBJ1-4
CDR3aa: CASSSMVAGWDEKLFF

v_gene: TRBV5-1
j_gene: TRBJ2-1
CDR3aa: CASSFLQAVGEQFF